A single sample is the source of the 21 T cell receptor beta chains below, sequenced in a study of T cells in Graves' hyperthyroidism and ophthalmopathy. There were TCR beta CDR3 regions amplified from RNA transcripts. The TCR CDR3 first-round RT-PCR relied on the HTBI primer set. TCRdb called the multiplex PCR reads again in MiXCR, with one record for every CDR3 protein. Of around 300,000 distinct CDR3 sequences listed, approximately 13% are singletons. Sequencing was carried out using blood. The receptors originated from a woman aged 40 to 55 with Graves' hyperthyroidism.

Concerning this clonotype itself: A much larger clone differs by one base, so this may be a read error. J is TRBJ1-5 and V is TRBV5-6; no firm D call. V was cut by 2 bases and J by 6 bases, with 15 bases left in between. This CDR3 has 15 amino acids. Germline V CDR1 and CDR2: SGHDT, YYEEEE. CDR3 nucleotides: TGTGCCAGCAGCTTCAACAAACTCGTGGGTCAGCCCCAGCATTTT. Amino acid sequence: CASSFNKLVGQPQHF.

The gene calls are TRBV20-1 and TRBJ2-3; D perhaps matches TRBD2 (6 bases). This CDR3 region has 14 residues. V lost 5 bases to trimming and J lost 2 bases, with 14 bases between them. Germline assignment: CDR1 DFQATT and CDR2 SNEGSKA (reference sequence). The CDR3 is CSAFPGLSTDTQYF. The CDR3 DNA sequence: TGCAGTGCTTTTCCGGGACTTTCCACAGATACGCAGTATTTT.

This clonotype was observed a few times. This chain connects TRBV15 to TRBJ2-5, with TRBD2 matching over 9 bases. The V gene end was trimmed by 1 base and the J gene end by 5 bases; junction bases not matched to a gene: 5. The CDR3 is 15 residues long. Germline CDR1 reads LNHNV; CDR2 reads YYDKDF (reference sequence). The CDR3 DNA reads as TGTGCCACCAGCAGAGTAGGTAGCGGGAGTGAGACCCAGTACTTC. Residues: CATSRVGSGSETQYF.

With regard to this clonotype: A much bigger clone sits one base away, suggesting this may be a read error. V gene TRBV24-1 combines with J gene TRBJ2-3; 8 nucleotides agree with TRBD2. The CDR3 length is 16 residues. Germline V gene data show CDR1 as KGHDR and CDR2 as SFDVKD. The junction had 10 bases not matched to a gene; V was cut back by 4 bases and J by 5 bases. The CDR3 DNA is TGTGCCACCAGTGACCCAAGACTAGCGTACATAGATACGCAGTATTTT. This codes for CATSDPRLAYIDTQYF.

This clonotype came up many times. CDR3 loop: CASRSPGLSYEQYF. The DNA for the CDR3 is TGTGCCAGCAGATCACCGGGACTCAGCTACGAGCAGTACTTC. The gene calls are TRBV6-2 or TRBV6-3 and TRBJ2-7; D possibly corresponds to TRBD2 (6 bases). This CDR3 spans 14 amino acids. V was pared by 6 bases and J by 3 bases, with 15 bases between. Germline V gives CDR1 MNHEY, CDR2 SVGEGT.

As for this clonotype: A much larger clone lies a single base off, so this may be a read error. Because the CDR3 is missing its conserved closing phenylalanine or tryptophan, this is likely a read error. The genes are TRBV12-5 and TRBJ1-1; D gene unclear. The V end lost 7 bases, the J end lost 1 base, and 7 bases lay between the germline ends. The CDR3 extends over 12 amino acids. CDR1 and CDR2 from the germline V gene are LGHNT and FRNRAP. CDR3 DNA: TGTGCTAGTGCCCCGCCGAACACTGAAGCTTTCCTT. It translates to CASAPPNTEAFL.

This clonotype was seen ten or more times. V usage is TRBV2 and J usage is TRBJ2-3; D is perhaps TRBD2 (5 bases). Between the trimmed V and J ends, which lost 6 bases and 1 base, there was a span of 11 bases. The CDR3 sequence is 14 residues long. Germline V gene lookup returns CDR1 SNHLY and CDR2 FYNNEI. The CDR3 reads CASRELVGTDTQYF. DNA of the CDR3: TGTGCCAGCAGGGAACTAGTCGGCACAGATACGCAGTATTTT. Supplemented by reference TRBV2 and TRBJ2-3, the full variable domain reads EPEVTQTPSHQVTQMGQEVILRCVPISNHLYFYWYRQILGQKVEFLVSFYNNEISEKSEIFDDQFSVERPDGSNFTLKIRSTKLEDSAMYFCASRELVGTDTQYFGPGTRLTVL.

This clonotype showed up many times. The CDR3 reads CASIRWVGTEAFF. The DNA of the CDR3 is TGTGCCAGCATCAGATGGGTTGGCACTGAAGCTTTCTTT. V and J are TRBV6-1 and TRBJ1-1; D not resolved. The CDR3 contains 13 residues. With 7 bases removed from V and 4 bases from J, the gap between germline ends came to 13 bases. CDR1 is MNHNS and CDR2 is SASEGT in the germline V gene.

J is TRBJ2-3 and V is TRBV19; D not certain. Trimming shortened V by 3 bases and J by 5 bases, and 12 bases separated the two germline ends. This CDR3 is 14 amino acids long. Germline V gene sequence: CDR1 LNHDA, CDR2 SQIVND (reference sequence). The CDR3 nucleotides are TGTGCCAGTAGTATTGAAGGGAATGGAGATACGCAGTATTTT. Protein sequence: CASSIEGNGDTQYF.

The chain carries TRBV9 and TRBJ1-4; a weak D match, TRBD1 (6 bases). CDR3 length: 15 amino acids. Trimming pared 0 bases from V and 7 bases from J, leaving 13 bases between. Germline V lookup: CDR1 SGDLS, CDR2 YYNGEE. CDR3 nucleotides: TGTGCCAGCAGCGTAGTGCCAGGGGCGGGTGAAAAACTGTTTTTT. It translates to CASSVVPGAGEKLFF.

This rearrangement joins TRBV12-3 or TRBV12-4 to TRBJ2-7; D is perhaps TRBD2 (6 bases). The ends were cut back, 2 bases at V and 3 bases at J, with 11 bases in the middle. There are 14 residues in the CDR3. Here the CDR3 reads CASSLYGGGYEQYF. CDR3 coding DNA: TGTGCCAGCAGTTTATACGGGGGTGGCTACGAGCAGTACTTC.

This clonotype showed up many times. CDR3 nucleotide sequence: TGTGCCAGCAGCCCTTCTGCCGGGACAGGGGGCACCGAAGCTTTCTTT. As protein: CASSPSAGTGGTEAFF. V and J are TRBV6-1 and TRBJ1-1; 12 nucleotides line up with TRBD1. CDR1 MNHNS and CDR2 SASEGT come from the germline V gene. The CDR3 has 16 residues. Germline trimming cut 6 bases from V and 8 bases from J; bases unmatched to any gene: 13.

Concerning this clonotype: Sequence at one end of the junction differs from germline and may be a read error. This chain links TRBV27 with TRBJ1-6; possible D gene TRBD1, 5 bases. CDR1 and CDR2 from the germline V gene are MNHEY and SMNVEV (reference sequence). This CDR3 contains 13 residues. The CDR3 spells CASSVMVRGPPHF. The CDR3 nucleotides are TGTGCCAGCTCGGTGATGGTCCGGGGCCCCCCCCACTTT.

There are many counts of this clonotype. CDR3 sequence: CASSLGLTFSYEQYF. DNA of the CDR3: TGTGCCAGCAGCTTGGGCCTAACATTCTCCTACGAGCAGTACTTC. This chain links TRBV5-6 with TRBJ2-7, with unresolved D. The CDR3 is 15 residues long. V lost 0 bases, J lost 0 bases, and 10 bases lay in between. In germline, CDR1 is SGHDT, CDR2 YYEEEE.

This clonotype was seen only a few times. In DNA, the CDR3 is TGTGCCACCAGTGATGGACACGGCTTAAAGGCTGAAGCTTTCTTT. It translates to CATSDGHGLKAEAFF. The chain has TRBV24-1 and TRBJ1-1, with D possibly TRBD1 on 5 matching bases. Germline assignment: CDR1 KGHDR and CDR2 SFDVKD. V lost 3 bases, J lost 6 bases, and 16 bases lay in between. This CDR3 region has 15 residues.

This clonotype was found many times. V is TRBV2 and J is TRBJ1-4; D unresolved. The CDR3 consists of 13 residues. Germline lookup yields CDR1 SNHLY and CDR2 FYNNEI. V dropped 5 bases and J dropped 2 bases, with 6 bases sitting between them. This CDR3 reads CASSWSTNEKLFF. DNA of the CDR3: TGTGCCAGCAGTTGGTCGACTAATGAAAAACTGTTTTTT.

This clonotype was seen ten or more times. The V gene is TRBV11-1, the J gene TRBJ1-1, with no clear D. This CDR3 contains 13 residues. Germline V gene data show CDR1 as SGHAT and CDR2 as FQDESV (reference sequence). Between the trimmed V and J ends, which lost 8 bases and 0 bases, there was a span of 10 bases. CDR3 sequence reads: CASGLGMNTEAFF. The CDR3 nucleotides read TGTGCCAGCGGGTTAGGGATGAACACTGAAGCTTTCTTT.

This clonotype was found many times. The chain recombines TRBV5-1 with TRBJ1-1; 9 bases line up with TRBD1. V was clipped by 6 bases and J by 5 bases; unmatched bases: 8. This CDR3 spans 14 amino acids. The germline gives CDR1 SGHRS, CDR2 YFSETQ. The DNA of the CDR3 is TGCGCCAGCACCCTAGACAGGGGGGATACTGAAGCTTTCTTT. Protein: CASTLDRGDTEAFF.

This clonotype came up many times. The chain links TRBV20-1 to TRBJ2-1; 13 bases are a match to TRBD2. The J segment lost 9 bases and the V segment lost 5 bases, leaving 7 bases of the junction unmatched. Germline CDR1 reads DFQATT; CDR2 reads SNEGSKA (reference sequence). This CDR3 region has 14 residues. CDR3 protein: CSAGGLAGVPEQFF. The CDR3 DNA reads TGCAGTGCTGGCGGACTAGCGGGAGTTCCTGAGCAGTTCTTC.

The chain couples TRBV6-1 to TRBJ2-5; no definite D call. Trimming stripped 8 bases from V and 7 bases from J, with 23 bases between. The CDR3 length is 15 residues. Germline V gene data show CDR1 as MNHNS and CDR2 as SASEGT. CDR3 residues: CASVAPQFGSGTQYF. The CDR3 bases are TGTGCCAGCGTAGCACCGCAGTTTGGTTCAGGGACCCAGTACTTC.

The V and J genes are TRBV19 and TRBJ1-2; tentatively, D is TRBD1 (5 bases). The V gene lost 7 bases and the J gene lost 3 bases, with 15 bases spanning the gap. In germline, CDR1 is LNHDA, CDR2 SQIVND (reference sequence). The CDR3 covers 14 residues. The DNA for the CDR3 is TGTGCCAGTACCCAATGGGGGACTGACTATGGCTACACCTTC. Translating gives CASTQWGTDYGYTF.